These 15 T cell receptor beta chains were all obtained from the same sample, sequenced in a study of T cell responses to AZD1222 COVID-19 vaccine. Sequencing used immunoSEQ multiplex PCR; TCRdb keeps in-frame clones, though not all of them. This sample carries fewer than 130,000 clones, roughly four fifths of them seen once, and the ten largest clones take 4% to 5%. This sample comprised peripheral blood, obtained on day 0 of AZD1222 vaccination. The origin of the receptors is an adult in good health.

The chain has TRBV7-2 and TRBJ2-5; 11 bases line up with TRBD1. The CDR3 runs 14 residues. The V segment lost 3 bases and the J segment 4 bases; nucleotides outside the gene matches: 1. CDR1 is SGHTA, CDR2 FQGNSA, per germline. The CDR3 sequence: CASSLDRGRETQYF. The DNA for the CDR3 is TGTGCCAGCAGCTTGGACAGGGGGCGAGAGACCCAGTACTTC.

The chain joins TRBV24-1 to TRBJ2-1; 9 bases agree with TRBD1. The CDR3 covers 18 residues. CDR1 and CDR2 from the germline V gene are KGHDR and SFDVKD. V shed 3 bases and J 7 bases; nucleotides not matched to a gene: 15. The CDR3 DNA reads TGTGCCACCAGTGATCCCTCGGGACAGGGTTTTGCTTGGAATGAGCAGTTCTTC. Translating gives CATSDPSGQGFAWNEQFF.

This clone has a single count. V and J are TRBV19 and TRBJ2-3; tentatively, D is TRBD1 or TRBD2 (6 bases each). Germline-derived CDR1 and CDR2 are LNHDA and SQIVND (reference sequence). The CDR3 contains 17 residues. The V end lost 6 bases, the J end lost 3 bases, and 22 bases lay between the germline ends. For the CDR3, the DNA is TGTGCCAGTAGCATAACCCCTCGGGGGCTAGCGACAGATACGCAGTATTTT. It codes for CASSITPRGLATDTQYF. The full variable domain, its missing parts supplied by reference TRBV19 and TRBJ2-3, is DGGITQSPKYLFRKEGQNVTLSCEQNLNHDAMYWYRQDPGQGLRLIYYSQIVNDFQKGDIAEGYSVSREKKESFPLTVTSAQKNPTAFYLCASSITPRGLATDTQYFGPGTRLTVL.

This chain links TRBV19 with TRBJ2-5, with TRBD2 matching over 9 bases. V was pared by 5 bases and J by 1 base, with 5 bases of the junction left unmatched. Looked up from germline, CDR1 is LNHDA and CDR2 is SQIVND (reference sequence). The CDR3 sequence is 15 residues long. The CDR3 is CASSLSGGFQETQYF. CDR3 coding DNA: TGTGCCAGTAGTCTGAGCGGGGGGTTCCAAGAGACCCAGTACTTC.

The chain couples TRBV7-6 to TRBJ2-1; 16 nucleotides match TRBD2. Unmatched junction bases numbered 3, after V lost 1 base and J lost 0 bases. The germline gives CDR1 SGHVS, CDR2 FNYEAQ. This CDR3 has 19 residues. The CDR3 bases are TGTGCCAGCAGCTTAGGGGGACTAGCGGGAGGGGGCTCCTACAATGAGCAGTTCTTC. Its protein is CASSLGGLAGGGSYNEQFF.

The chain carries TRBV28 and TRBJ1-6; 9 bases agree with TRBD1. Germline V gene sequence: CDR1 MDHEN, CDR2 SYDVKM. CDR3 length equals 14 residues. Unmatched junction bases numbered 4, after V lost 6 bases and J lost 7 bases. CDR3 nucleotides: TGTGCCAGCAGGGGGACAGGGAGCAATTCACCCCTCCACTTT. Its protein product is CASRGTGSNSPLHF.

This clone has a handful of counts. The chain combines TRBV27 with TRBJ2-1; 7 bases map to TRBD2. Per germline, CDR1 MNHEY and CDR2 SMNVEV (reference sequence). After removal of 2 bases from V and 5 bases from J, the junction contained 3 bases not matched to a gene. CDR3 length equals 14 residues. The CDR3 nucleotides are TGTGCCAGCAGTTTAAGCGGGGCACACAATGAGCAGTTCTTC. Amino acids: CASSLSGAHNEQFF.

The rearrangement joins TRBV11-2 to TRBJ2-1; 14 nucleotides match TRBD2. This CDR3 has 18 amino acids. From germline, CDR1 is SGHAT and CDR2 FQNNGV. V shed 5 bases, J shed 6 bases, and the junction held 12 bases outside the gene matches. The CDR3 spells CASSALPGTSGSINEQFF. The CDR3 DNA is TGTGCCAGCAGCGCCCTACCCGGGACTAGCGGGAGCATCAATGAGCAGTTCTTC.

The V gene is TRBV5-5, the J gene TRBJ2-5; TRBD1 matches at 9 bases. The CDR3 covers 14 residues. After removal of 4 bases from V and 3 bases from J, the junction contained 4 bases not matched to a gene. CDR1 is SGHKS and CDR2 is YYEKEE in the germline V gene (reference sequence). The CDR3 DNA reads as TGTGCCAGCAGCCGAGACAGGGGGGAAGAGACCCAGTACTTC. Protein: CASSRDRGEETQYF.

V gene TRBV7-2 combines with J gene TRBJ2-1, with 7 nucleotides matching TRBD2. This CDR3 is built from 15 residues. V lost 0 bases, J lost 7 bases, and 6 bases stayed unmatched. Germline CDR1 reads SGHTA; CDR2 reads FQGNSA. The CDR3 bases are TGTGCCAGCAGCTTAGCCGGGACTAAGCTGAATGAGCAGTTCTTC. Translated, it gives CASSLAGTKLNEQFF.

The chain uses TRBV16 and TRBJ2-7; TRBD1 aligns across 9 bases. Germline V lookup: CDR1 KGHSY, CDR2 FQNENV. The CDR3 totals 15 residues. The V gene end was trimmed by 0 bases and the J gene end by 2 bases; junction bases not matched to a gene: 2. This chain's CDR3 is CASSQSWTGAYEQYF. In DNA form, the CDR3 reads TGTGCCAGCAGCCAATCCTGGACAGGGGCCTACGAGCAGTACTTC.

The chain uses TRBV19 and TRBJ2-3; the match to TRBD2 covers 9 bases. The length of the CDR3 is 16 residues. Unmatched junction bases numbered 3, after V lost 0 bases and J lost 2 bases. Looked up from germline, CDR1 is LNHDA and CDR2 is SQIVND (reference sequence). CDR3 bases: TGTGCCAGTAGTATAGAACCTAGCGGGGTCACAGATACGCAGTATTTT. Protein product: CASSIEPSGVTDTQYF.

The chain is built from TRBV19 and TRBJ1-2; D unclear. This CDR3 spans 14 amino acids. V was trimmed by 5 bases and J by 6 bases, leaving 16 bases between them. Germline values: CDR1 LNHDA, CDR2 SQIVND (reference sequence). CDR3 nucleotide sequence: TGTGCCAGTAGTGCCGGGTCACTGGTCCATGGCTACACCTTC. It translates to CASSAGSLVHGYTF. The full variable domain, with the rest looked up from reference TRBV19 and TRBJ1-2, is DGGITQSPKYLFRKEGQNVTLSCEQNLNHDAMYWYRQDPGQGLRLIYYSQIVNDFQKGDIAEGYSVSREKKESFPLTVTSAQKNPTAFYLCASSAGSLVHGYTFGSGTRLTVV.

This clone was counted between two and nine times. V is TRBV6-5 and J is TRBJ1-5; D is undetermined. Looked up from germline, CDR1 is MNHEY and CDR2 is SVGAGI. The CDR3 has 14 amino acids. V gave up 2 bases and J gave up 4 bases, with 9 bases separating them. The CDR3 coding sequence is TGTGCCAGCAGTTACAGGCGGGATAATCAGCCCCAGCATTTT. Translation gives CASSYRRDNQPQHF.

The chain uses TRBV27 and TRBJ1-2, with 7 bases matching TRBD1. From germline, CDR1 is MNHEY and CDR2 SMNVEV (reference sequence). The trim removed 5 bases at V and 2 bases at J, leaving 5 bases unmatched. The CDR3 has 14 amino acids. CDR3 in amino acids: CASSRGGQNYGYTF. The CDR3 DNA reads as TGTGCCAGCAGTCGCGGGGGACAGAACTATGGCTACACCTTC.